A single sample is the source of the 8 T cell receptor beta chains below, sequenced in a study of blood T cell repertoires in COVID-19. Clones were read by immunoSEQ multiplex PCR, and TCRdb kept only the in-frame ones, dropping some. The sample lists almost 250,000 clones; approximately 86% were seen once. Specimen: PBMCs or T cells enriched from blood (not recorded which). All receptors come from a woman aged 50 to 65 who had recovered from COVID-19.

V and J are TRBV28 and TRBJ2-5; D unresolved. Germline V gives CDR1 MDHEN, CDR2 SYDVKM. Between the trimmed V and J ends, which lost 2 bases and 3 bases, there was a span of 4 bases. The CDR3 consists of 12 residues. The CDR3 loop reads CASSLQEETQYF. The CDR3 nucleotides are TGTGCCAGCAGTTTACAGGAAGAGACCCAGTACTTC.

The rearrangement links TRBV15 to TRBJ2-3; 7 nucleotides match TRBD1. Unmatched junction bases numbered 1, after V lost 3 bases and J lost 4 bases. CDR3 size: 13 residues. The germline V gene has CDR1 LNHNV and CDR2 YYDKDF (reference sequence). As DNA, the CDR3 is TGTGCCACCAGCAGCCAGGGGGCAGATACGCAGTATTTT. It specifies CATSSQGADTQYF.

This clone was seen a single time. This rearrangement joins TRBV18 to TRBJ2-1; 9 bases are shared with TRBD2. The CDR3 is 20 residues long. Germline-derived CDR1 and CDR2 are KGHSH and LQKENI. The J segment lost 3 bases and the V segment lost 2 bases, leaving 17 bases of the junction unmatched. CDR3 nucleotides: TGTGCCAGCTCACCATCTAGCGGGAAGGCACAAGCCGGGGGCTACAATGAGCAGTTCTTC. Translated, it gives CASSPSSGKAQAGGYNEQFF.

This chain joins TRBV5-6 and TRBJ2-5, with D maybe TRBD1 (6 bases). V lost 0 bases to trimming and J lost 2 bases, with 20 bases between them. The germline gives CDR1 SGHDT, CDR2 YYEEEE. This CDR3 has 18 residues. The CDR3 protein is CASSLGRRGGFTQETQYF. The CDR3 nucleotides are TGTGCCAGCAGCTTGGGTCGGCGAGGGGGATTCACTCAAGAGACCCAGTACTTC. The full variable domain, with the rest looked up from reference TRBV5-6 and TRBJ2-5, is DAGVTQSPTHLIKTRGQQVTLRCSPKSGHDTVSWYQQALGQGPQFIFQYYEEEERQRGNFPDRFSGHQFPNYSSELNVNALLLGDSALYLCASSLGRRGGFTQETQYFGPGTRLLVL.

This clone was recorded once. The V and J genes are TRBV25-1 and TRBJ2-5, with TRBD1 as a possible D gene (5 bases). CDR1 is MGHDK and CDR2 is SYGVNS in the germline V gene. The V end was cut by 4 bases, the J end by 1 base, with 13 bases between. This CDR3 has 15 residues. For the CDR3, the DNA is TGTGCCAGCAGTGGCATTCGACAGATCCAAGAGACCCAGTACTTC. As protein: CASSGIRQIQETQYF.

The chain is built from TRBV9 and TRBJ1-1; 7 bases align to TRBD1. This CDR3 region has 14 residues. Trimming cost V 3 bases and J 5 bases; bases outside gene matches: 7. Per the germline V gene, CDR1 is SGDLS and CDR2 is YYNGEE. As DNA, the CDR3 is TGTGCCAGCAGCGCCCGGGACAGTTTAACTGAAGCTTTCTTT. Translating it yields CASSARDSLTEAFF.

The chain employs TRBV21-1 and TRBJ2-1; TRBD2 was called by the table and not checked on the DNA. TRBV21-1 is assigned pseudogene status. The CDR3 has 12 residues. The CDR3 protein is CASSNGGNEQFF. CDR3 in DNA: TGTGCCAGCAGCAATGGAGGTAATGAGCAGTTCTTC.

This rearrangement joins TRBV4-3 to TRBJ2-1; TRBD2 matches at 10 bases. From germline, CDR1 is LGHNA and CDR2 YSLEER. This CDR3 has 17 amino acids. V dropped 1 base and J dropped 8; count of bases not matched to a gene: 11. This chain's CDR3 is CASSQVQWLAGVHEQFF. CDR3 nucleotide sequence: TGCGCCAGCAGCCAAGTACAGTGGCTAGCGGGAGTTCATGAGCAGTTCTTC.